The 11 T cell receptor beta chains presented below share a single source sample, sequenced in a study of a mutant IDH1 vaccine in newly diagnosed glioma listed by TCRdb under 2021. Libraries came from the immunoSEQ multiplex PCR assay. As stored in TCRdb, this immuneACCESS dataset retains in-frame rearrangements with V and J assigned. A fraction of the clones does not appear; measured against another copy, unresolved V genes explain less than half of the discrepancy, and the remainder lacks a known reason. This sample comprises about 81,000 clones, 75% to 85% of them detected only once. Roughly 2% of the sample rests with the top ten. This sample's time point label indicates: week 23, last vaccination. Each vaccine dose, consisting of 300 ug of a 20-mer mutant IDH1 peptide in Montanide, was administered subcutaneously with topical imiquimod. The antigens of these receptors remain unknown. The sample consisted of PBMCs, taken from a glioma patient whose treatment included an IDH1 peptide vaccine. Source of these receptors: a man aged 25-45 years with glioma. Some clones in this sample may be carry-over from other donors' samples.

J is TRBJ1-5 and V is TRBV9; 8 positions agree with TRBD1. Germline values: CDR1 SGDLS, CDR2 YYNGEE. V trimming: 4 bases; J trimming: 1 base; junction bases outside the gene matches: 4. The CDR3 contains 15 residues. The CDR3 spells CASSPTGASNQPQHF. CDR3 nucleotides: TGTGCCAGCAGCCCGACAGGGGCGAGCAATCAGCCCCAGCATTTT.

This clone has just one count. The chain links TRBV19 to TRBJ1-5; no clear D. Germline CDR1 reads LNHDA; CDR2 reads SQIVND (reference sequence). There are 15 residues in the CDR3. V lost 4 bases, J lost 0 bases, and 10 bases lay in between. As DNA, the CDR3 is TGTGCCAGTAGTACCGGACTTAATAGCAATCAGCCCCAGCATTTT. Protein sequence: CASSTGLNSNQPQHF.

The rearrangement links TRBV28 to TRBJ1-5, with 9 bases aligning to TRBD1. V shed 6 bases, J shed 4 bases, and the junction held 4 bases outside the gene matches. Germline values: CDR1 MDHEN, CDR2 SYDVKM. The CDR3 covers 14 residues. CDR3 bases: TGTGCCAGCAGCAACGACAGGGGGAATCAGCCCCAGCATTTT. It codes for CASSNDRGNQPQHF.

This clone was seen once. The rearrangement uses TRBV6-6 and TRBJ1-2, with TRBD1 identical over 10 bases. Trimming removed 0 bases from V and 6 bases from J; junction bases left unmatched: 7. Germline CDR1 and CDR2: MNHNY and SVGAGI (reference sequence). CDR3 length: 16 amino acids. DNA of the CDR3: TGTGCCAGCAGTTACTCGTTGGGACAGGGGAAAGATGGCTACACCTTC. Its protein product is CASSYSLGQGKDGYTF.

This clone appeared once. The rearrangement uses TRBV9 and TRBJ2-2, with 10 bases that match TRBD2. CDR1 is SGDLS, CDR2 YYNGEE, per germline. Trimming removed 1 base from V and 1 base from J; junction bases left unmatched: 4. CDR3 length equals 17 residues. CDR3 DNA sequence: TGTGCCAGCAGCGTATCAGTAGCGGGGGGGAACACCGGGGAGCTGTTTTTT. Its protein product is CASSVSVAGGNTGELFF.

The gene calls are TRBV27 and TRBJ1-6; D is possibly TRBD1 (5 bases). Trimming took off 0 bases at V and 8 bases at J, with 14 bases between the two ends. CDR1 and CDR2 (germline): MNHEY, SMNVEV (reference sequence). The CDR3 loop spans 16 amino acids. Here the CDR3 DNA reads TGTGCCAGCAGTTTATCGCCGGGGACCGCATATTCACCCCTCCACTTT. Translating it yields CASSLSPGTAYSPLHF.

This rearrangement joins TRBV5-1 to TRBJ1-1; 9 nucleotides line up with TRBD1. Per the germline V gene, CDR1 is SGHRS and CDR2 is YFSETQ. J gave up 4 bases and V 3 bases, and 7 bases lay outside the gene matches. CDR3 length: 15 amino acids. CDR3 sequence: CASSSITTGGTEAFF. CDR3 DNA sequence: TGCGCCAGCAGCTCCATCACGACAGGGGGCACTGAAGCTTTCTTT. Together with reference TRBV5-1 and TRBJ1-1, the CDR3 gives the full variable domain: KAGVTQTPRYLIKTRGQQVTLSCSPISGHRSVSWYQQTPGQGLQFLFEYFSETQRNKGNFPGRFSGRQFSNSRSEMNVSTLELGDSALYLCASSSITTGGTEAFFGQGTRLTVV.

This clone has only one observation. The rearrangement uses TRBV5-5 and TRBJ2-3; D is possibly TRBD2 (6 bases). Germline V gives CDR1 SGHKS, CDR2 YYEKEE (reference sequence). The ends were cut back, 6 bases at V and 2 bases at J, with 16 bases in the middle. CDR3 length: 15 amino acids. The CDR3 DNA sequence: TGTGCCAGCAACCTAGCGTCGGGGTACACAGATACGCAGTATTTT. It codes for CASNLASGYTDTQYF.

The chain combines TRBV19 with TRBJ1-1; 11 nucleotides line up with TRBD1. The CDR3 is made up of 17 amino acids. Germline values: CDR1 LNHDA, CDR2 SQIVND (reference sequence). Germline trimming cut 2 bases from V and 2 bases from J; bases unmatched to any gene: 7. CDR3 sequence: CASSIIRDRGGNTEAFF. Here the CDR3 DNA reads TGTGCCAGTAGTATAATTCGGGACAGGGGGGGAAACACTGAAGCTTTCTTT.

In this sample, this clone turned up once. The chain's CDR3 is CASSLRSGSSTDTQYF. The CDR3 DNA sequence: TGTGCCAGCAGCTTAAGGAGTGGCAGCAGCACAGATACGCAGTATTTT. J is TRBJ2-3 and V is TRBV11-3; no clear D. The CDR3 runs 16 residues. Between the trimmed V and J ends, which lost 2 bases and 0 bases, there was a span of 12 bases. Looked up from germline, CDR1 is SGHNT and CDR2 is YENEEA.

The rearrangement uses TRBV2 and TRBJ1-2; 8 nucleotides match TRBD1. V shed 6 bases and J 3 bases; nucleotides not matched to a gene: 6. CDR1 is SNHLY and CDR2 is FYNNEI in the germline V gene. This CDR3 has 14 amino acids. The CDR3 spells CASSLGQGYYGYTF. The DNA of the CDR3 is TGTGCCAGCAGCCTTGGACAGGGATACTATGGCTACACCTTC.